The rows below give T cell receptor beta chains drawn from one sample of a study of blood T cell repertoires in COVID-19. Assay: immunoSEQ multiplex PCR; the TCRdb copy retains only in-frame clones and omits some. The sample yields about 300,000 clones, about 88% seen once. Sequencing used peripheral blood. These receptors were taken from a man aged 65 to 79 with acute or convalescent COVID-19. The CDR3 runs from the conserved cysteine through the conserved F or W. A D gene is named only where the DNA matches it firmly. The size entry is marked missing in some rows and otherwise reads once, few, many or a size class.

.,TRBV9,.,TRBJ1-3,TGTGCCAGCAGCGTAGTGGCAGACTCTGGAAACACCATATATTTT,CASSVVADSGNTIYF
.,TRBV5-4,TRBD2,TRBJ2-5,TGTGCCAGCAGCTTGGAATTGGGGGGGGGACTCCAAGAGACCCAGTACTTC,CASSLELGGGLQETQYF
.,TRBV19,.,TRBJ1-5,TGTGCCAGTAGTACTCGGCGGGCGGGTAATCAGCCCCAGCATTTT,CASSTRRAGNQPQHF
.,TRBV5-8,.,TRBJ1-3,TGTGCCAGCGCGGGGGGTCCCACCGTCTCTGGAAACACCATATATTTT,CASAGGPTVSGNTIYF
.,TRBV5-6,TRBD2,TRBJ2-3,TGTGCCAGTATTCGGGGGGGAATAGATACGCAGTATTTT,CASIRGGIDTQYF
few,TRBV7-2,TRBD1,TRBJ1-4,TGTGCCAGCAGCTCACAGGGGGCAACTAATGAAAAACTGTTTTTT,CASSSQGATNEKLFF
.,TRBV7-2,TRBD2,TRBJ2-1,TGTGCCAGCAGCCCCAAGGGAGGAGGCGGGGGAAGCCACAATGAGCAGTTCTTC,CASSPKGGGGGSHNEQFF
.,TRBV7-8,.,TRBJ2-4,TGTGCCAGCAGCCCGAGATTCCCGCCGTTAGCCAAAAACATTCAGTACTTC,CASSPRFPPLAKNIQYF
.,TRBV7-8,.,TRBJ2-7,TGTGCCAGCAGCCCAGACAGGTACGAGCAGTACTTC,CASSPDRYEQYF
.,TRBV6-2/TRBV6-3,.,TRBJ1-3,TGTGCCAGCAGTTACCCGGGATTTGGGACATCCACCTCTGGAAACACCATATATTTT,CASSYPGFGTSTSGNTIYF
.,TRBV4-3,.,TRBJ1-5,TGCGCCAGCAGCCAAGATCTAGCCGTACAGCCCCAGCATTTT,CASSQDLAVQPQHF
.,TRBV6-1,.,TRBJ1-5,TGTGCCATCAGTGATTCCAGGGGTACTCAGCCCCAGCATTTT,CAISDSRGTQPQHF
once,TRBV3-1/TRBV3-2,.,TRBJ2-3,TGTGCCAGCAGCCAAGTAGGAGAGTCTAGCACAGATACGCAGTATTTT,CASSQVGESSTDTQYF
.,TRBV10-1,.,TRBJ2-7,TGCGCCAGCAGTGACTCAGCCTACGAGCAGTACTTC,CASSDSAYEQYF
.,TRBV10-3,TRBD1,TRBJ1-6,TGTGCCATCAGTGAGACCAGGGGGGATTCACCCCTCCACTTT,CAISETRGDSPLHF
.,TRBV30,TRBD1,TRBJ1-2,TGTGCCTGGAGTACGGGACAGCCCCCGCTCTATGGCTACACCTTC,CAWSTGQPPLYGYTF
.,TRBV30,.,TRBJ2-1,TGTGCCTGGAGTGTCGGCGGGTTCTCCTACAATGAGCAGTTCTTC,CAWSVGGFSYNEQFF
.,TRBV18,TRBD1,TRBJ2-7,TGTGCCAGCTCACCGGGCCAGGGGGACGAGCAGTACTTC,CASSPGQGDEQYF
.,TRBV19,.,TRBJ1-5,TGTGCCAGTAGTATCGTAGAGGGATATCAGCCCCAGCATTTT,CASSIVEGYQPQHF
.,TRBV7-2,.,TRBJ2-5,TGTGCCAGCAGCTTGAGGCTAGAAGAGACCCAGTACTTC,CASSLRLEETQYF
.,TRBV7-2,TRBD1,TRBJ1-5,TGTGCCAGCAGCCCGACAGGGGGCGATCAGCCCCAGCATTTT,CASSPTGGDQPQHF
.,TRBV30,.,TRBJ1-6,TGTGCCTGGAAAGGGTCGGGGAATTCACCCCTCCACTTT,CAWKGSGNSPLHF
.,TRBV6-1,.,TRBJ2-7,TGTGCCAGCAGTGAAAGACAGGTTCGTGAGCAGTACTTC,CASSERQVREQYF
.,TRBV29-1,.,TRBJ2-5,TGCAGCGTTGCCAGCCAGCGAGAGACCCAGTACTTC,CSVASQRETQYF
.,TRBV5-5,.,TRBJ2-3,TGTGCCAGCAGCCAATTGTTCACAGATACGCAGTATTTT,CASSQLFTDTQYF
once,TRBV2,TRBD1,TRBJ1-5,TGTGCCAGCATGACAGGGAGTAGTAATCAGCCCCAGCATTTT,CASMTGSSNQPQHF
.,TRBV9,.,TRBJ1-6,TGTGCCAGCAGCCACCGGGATTCACCCCTCCACTTT,CASSHRDSPLHF
.,TRBV4-3,TRBD1,TRBJ2-7,TGCGCCAGCAGCCAAGAGACAGGGGGCTCCTACGAGCAGTACTTC,CASSQETGGSYEQYF
.,TRBV6-5,TRBD1,TRBJ1-2,TGTGCCAGCGTCGTGGGACAGTCGGGCAATGGCTACACCTTC,CASVVGQSGNGYTF
.,TRBV19,.,TRBJ1-2,TGTGCCAGTAGTAGGGGGGTTTCCTATGGCTACACCTTC,CASSRGVSYGYTF
.,TRBV5-1,.,TRBJ1-1,TGCGCCAGCAGCCCCGGTGGGGGGTGGACTGAAGCTTTCTTT,CASSPGGGWTEAFF
.,TRBV28,.,TRBJ2-2,TGTGCCAGCAGTTTGGGTGGAGGGACCGGGGAGCTGTTTTTT,CASSLGGGTGELFF
few,TRBV6-4,TRBD2,TRBJ2-2,TGTGCCAGCAGTGCCGACCAAGCGGGATCCGGGGAGCTGTTTTTT,CASSADQAGSGELFF
once,TRBV2,TRBD2,TRBJ2-3,TGTGCCAGCAGTACTAGCGGGAGCCATGATACGCAGTATTTT,CASSTSGSHDTQYF
once,TRBV6-6,TRBD1,TRBJ1-1,TGTGCCAGCAGTCCCGGACAGGGGAACACTGAAGCTTTCTTT,CASSPGQGNTEAFF
few,TRBV5-1,.,TRBJ1-2,TGCGCCAGCAGCTTGGCCAATAACTATGGCTACACCTTC,CASSLANNYGYTF
.,TRBV5-4,.,TRBJ1-6,TGTGCCAGCAGTCGTGGGAACACTGCGGGTAATTCACCCCTCCACTTT,CASSRGNTAGNSPLHF
.,TRBV9,TRBD1,TRBJ2-2,TGTGCCAGCAGCGTAAGGGGGCCGGACGGGGAGCTGTTTTTT,CASSVRGPDGELFF
.,TRBV28,.,TRBJ2-5,TGTGCCAGCAGTTATGTGGGAGCAGAGACCCAGTACTTC,CASSYVGAETQYF
.,TRBV6-5,TRBD2,TRBJ2-2,TGTGCCAGCAGGGTAGCGGGGGGAACCGGGGAGCTGTTTTTT,CASRVAGGTGELFF
.,TRBV7-8,TRBD1,TRBJ2-6,TGTGCCAGCAGCATAAGACAGGGTTTAGGTGCTGGGGCCAACGTCCTGACTTTC,CASSIRQGLGAGANVLTF
.,TRBV2,.,TRBJ1-5,TGTGCCAGCAGTGAAACAAAAGTTTTTCCCCAGCATTTT,CASSETKVFPQHF
.,TRBV6-6,.,TRBJ2-1,TGTGCCAGCAGTTACTCGCCGCCCGGGATGGCCTATGAGCAGTTCTTC,CASSYSPPGMAYEQFF
.,TRBV9,TRBD2,TRBJ2-3,TGTGCCAGCAGCGCCCTTGATGCAGCGGGAGTAGGCGATACGCAGTATTTT,CASSALDAAGVGDTQYF
.,TRBV7-3,.,TRBJ2-2,TGTGCCAGCAGCTTAATAGGGGACACCGGGGAGCTGTTTTTT,CASSLIGDTGELFF
.,TRBV7-8,.,TRBJ1-3,TGTGCCAGCAGCCCGTACCCGACAGTTGGAAACACCATATATTTT,CASSPYPTVGNTIYF
.,TRBV14,.,TRBJ1-2,TGTGCCAGCAGCACCGGGGCGGGAAGGACGAGTGGCTACACCTTC,CASSTGAGRTSGYTF
.,TRBV27,.,TRBJ1-4,TGTGCCAGTAGCCCCCAATCAGGGGAGAGGGATGAAAAACTGTTTTTT,CASSPQSGERDEKLFF
.,TRBV6-2/TRBV6-3,.,TRBJ1-2,TGTGCCAGCAGTCAACAGGGAAACTATGGCTACACCTTC,CASSQQGNYGYTF
.,TRBV7-2,.,TRBJ2-1,TGTGCCAGCAGCGGACTGCATAGCTCCTACAATGAGCAGTTCTTC,CASSGLHSSYNEQFF
.,TRBV5-1,TRBD1,TRBJ1-4,TGCGCCAGCAGCACCGGGACAGGGGAAGAAAAACTGTTTTTT,CASSTGTGEEKLFF
.,TRBV5-1,.,TRBJ2-2,TGCGCCAGCAGCTTGGCCCGAGGACTCAAGGGAGGTAAAACCGGGGAGCTGTTTTTT,CASSLARGLKGGKTGELFF
.,TRBV9,.,TRBJ1-4,TGTGCCAGCAGCGATACCCCGAGCTCTGAAAAACTGTTTTTT,CASSDTPSSEKLFF